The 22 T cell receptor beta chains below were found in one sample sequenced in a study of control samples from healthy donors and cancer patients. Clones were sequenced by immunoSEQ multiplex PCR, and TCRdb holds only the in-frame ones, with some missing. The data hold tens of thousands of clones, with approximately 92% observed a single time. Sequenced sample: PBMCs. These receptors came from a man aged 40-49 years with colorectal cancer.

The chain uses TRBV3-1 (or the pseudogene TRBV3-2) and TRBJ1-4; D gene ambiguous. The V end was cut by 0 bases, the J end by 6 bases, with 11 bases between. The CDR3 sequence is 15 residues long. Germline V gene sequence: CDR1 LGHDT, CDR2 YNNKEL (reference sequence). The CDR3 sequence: CASSQEEGTDEKLFF. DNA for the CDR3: TGTGCCAGCAGCCAAGAGGAGGGTACGGATGAAAAACTGTTTTTT.

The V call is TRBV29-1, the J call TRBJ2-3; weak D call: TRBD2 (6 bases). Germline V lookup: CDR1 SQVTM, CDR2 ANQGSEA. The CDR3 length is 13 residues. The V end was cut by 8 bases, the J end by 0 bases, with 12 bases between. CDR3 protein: CSSGGLSTDTQYF. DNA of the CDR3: TGCAGCTCCGGAGGGCTAAGCACAGATACGCAGTATTTT.

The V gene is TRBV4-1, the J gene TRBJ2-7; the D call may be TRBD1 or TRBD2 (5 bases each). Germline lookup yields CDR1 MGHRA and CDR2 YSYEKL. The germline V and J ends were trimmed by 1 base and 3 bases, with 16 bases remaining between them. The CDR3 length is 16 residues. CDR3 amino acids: CASSQGRDRGFYEQYF. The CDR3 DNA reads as TGCGCCAGCAGCCAAGGCCGGGACCGTGGGTTCTACGAGCAGTACTTC.

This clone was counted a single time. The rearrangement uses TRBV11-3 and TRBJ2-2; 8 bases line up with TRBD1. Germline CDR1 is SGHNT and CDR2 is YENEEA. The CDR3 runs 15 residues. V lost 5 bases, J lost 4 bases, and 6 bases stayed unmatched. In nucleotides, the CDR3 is TGTGCCAGCAGCCCCAGGACAGGGAGCACCGGGGAGCTGTTTTTT. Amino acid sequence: CASSPRTGSTGELFF. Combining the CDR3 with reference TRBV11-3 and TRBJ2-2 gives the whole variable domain EAGVVQSPRYKIIEKKQPVAFWCNPISGHNTLYWYLQNLGQGPELLIRYENEEAVDDSQLPKDRFSAERLKGVDSTLKIQPAELGDSAVYLCASSPRTGSTGELFFGEGSRLTVL.

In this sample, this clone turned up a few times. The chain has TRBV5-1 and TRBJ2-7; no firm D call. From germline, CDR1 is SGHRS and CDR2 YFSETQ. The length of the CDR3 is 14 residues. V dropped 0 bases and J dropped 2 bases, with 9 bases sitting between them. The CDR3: CASSLDSNAYEQYF. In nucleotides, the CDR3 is TGCGCCAGCAGCTTGGACAGTAATGCCTACGAGCAGTACTTC.

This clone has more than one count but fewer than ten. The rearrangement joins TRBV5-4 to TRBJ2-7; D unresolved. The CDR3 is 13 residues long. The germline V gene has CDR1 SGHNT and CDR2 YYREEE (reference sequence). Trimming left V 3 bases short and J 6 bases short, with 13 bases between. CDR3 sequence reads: CASSSLVAGEQYF. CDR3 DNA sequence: TGTGCCAGCAGCTCCCTAGTAGCTGGCGAGCAGTACTTC.

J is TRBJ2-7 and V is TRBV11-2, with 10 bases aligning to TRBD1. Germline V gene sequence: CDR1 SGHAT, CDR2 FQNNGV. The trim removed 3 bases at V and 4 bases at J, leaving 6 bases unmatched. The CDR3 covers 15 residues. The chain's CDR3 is CASSFSGQGWYEQYF. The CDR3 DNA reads TGTGCCAGCAGCTTCTCGGGACAGGGGTGGTACGAGCAGTACTTC.

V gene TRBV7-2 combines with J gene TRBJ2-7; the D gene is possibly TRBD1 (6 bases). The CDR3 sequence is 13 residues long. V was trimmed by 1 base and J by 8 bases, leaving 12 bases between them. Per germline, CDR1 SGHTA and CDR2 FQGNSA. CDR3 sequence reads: CASSLGQERQQYF. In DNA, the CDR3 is TGTGCCAGCAGCTTAGGACAGGAACGTCAGCAGTACTTC.

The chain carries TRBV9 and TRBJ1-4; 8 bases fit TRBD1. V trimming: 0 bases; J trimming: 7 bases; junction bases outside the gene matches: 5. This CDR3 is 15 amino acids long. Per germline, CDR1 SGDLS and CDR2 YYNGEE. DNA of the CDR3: TGTGCCAGCAGCGTAGGACCGGGACAGGTTGAAAAACTGTTTTTT. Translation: CASSVGPGQVEKLFF.

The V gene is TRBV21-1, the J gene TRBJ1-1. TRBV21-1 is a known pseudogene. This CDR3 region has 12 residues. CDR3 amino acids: CASSAASERAFF. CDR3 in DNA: TGTGCCAGCAGCGCGGCTTCCGAGCGGGCTTTCTTT.

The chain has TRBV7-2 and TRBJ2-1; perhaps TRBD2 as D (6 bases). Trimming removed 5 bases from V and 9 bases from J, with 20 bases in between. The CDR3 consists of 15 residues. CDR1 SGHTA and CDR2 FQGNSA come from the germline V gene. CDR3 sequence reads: CASSPRRESGGEQFF. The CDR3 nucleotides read TGTGCCAGCAGCCCACGGCGGGAATCCGGGGGTGAGCAGTTCTTC. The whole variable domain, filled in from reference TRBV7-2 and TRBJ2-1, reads GAGVSQSPSNKVTEKGKDVELRCDPISGHTALYWYRQSLGQGLEFLIYFQGNSAPDKSGLPSDRFSAERTGGSVSTLTIQRTQQEDSAVYLCASSPRRESGGEQFFGPGTRLTVL.

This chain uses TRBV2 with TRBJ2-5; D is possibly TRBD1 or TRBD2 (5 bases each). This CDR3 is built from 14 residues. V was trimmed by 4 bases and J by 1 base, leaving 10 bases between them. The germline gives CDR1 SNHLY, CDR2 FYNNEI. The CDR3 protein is CASSGLGVQETQYF. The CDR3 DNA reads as TGTGCCAGCAGTGGGTTGGGGGTCCAAGAGACCCAGTACTTC.

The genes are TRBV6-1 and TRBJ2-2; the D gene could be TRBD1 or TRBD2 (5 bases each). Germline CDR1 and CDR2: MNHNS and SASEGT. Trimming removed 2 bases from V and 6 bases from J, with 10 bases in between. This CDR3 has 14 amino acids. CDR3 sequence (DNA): TGTGCCAGCAGTGAATTGGGACGGGCCGGGGAGCTGTTTTTT. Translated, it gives CASSELGRAGELFF.

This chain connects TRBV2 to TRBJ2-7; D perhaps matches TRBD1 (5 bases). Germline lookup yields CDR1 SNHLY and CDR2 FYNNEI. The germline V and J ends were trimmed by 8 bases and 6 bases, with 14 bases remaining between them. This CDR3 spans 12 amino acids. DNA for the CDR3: TGTGCCAGCGGTTACAGGCCTCGCGAGCAGTACTTC. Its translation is CASGYRPREQYF.

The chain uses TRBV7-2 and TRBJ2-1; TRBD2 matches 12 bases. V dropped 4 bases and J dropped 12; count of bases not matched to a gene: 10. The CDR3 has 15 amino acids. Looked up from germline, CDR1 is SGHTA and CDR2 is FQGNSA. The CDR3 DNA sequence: TGTGCCAGCAGCTCCAGACTAGCGGGGGATGTAAGGCAGTTCTTC. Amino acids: CASSSRLAGDVRQFF. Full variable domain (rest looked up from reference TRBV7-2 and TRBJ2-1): GAGVSQSPSNKVTEKGKDVELRCDPISGHTALYWYRQSLGQGLEFLIYFQGNSAPDKSGLPSDRFSAERTGGSVSTLTIQRTQQEDSAVYLCASSSRLAGDVRQFFGPGTRLTVL.

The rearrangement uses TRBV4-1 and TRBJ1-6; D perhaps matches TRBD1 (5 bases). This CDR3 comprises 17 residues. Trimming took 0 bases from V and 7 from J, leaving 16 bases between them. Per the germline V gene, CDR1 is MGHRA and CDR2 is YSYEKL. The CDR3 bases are TGCGCCAGCAGCCAAGACGGGGGGGGAACCGGAAATTCACCCCTCCACTTT. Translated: CASSQDGGGTGNSPLHF.

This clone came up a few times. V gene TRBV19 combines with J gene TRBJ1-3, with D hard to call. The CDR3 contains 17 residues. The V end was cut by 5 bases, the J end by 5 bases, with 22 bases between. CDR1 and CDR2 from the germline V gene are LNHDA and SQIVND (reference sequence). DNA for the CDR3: TGTGCCAGTAGTGAGTCCGGGCAGGTCAATAGAAGAAACACCATATATTTT. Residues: CASSESGQVNRRNTIYF.

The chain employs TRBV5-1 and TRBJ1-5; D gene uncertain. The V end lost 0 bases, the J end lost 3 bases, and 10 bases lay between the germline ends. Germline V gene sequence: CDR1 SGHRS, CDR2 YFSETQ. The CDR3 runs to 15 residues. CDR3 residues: CASSLGTAFNQPQHF. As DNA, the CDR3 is TGCGCCAGCAGCTTGGGTACAGCCTTCAATCAGCCCCAGCATTTT.

This chain's CDR3 is CATSPGRGPSQETQYF. For the CDR3, the DNA is TGTGCCACCAGCCCTGGGCGGGGGCCCTCACAGGAGACCCAGTACTTC. J is TRBJ2-5 and V is TRBV24-1; possibly TRBD2 for D (7 bases). The germline V gene encodes CDR1 KGHDR and CDR2 SFDVKD. The CDR3 extends over 16 amino acids. With 7 bases removed from V and 5 bases from J, the gap between germline ends came to 22 bases.

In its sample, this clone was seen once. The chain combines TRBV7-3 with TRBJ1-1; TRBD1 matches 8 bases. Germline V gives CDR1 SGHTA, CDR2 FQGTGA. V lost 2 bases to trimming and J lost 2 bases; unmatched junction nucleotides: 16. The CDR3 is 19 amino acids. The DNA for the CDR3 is TGTGCCAGCAGCTTACTCCTCCGTACACCGACAGGGGACAACACTGAAGCTTTCTTT. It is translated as CASSLLLRTPTGDNTEAFF. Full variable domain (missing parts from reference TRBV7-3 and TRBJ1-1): GAGVSQTPSNKVTEKGKYVELRCDPISGHTALYWYRQSLGQGPEFLIYFQGTGAADDSGLPNDRFFAVRPEGSVSTLKIQRTERGDSAVYLCASSLLLRTPTGDNTEAFFGQGTRLTVV.

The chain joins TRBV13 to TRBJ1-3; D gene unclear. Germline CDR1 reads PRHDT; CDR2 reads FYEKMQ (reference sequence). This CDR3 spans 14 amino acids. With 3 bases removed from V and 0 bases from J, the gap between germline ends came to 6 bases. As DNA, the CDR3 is TGTGCCAGCAGCTTGGGTGTCTCTGGAAACACCATATATTTT. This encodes CASSLGVSGNTIYF.

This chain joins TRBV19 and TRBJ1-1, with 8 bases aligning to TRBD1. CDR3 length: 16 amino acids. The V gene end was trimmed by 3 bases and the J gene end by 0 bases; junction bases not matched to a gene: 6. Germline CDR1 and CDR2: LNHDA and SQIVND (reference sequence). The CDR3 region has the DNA TGTGCCAGTAGTATGGACAGGGAGAATTTGAACACTGAAGCTTTCTTT. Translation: CASSMDRENLNTEAFF.